These 14 T cell receptor beta chains share one sample of origin, sequenced in a study of graft-versus-host responses after intestinal transplantation. Their target antigens are unknown. This table comes from immunoSEQ multiplex PCR, and its TCRdb copy is limited to in-frame clones, with some not included. The repertoire holds around 50,000 clones, with roughly 80% as singletons. Here the sequenced sample was unstimulated CD4+ T cells sorted from spleen or lymph node cells, taken before transplant. The receptors come from a human donor who was the organ donor for an intestinal transplant.

This chain joins TRBV5-1 and TRBJ1-1, with 7 bases identical to TRBD1. CDR3 length: 14 amino acids. Germline trimming cut 6 bases from V and 5 bases from J; bases unmatched to any gene: 10. CDR1 SGHRS and CDR2 YFSETQ come from the germline V gene. CDR3 nucleotide sequence: TGCGCCAGCATGGAGGAGGGGGCTAGGACTGAAGCTTTCTTT. This translates into CASMEEGARTEAFF.

This clone was observed once. CDR3 in DNA: TGTGCCAGCAGCGTCCCTCGGGGGGACGGGAGTCAGCCCCAGCATTTT. Translation: CASSVPRGDGSQPQHF. The rearrangement links TRBV9 to TRBJ1-5; TRBD1 is a possible D gene (5 bases). This CDR3 has 16 residues. The ends were cut back, 2 bases at V and 6 bases at J, with 18 bases in the middle. Germline V gene data show CDR1 as SGDLS and CDR2 as YYNGEE.

This clone was detected a few times. This chain's CDR3 is CASRGQGASNQPQHF. DNA for the CDR3: TGTGCCAGTAGGGGACAGGGGGCAAGCAATCAGCCCCAGCATTTT. The rearrangement uses TRBV19 and TRBJ1-5, with 12 bases aligning to TRBD1. Per the germline V gene, CDR1 is LNHDA and CDR2 is SQIVND (reference sequence). The CDR3 covers 15 residues. V dropped 6 bases and J dropped 1; count of bases not matched to a gene: 1.

This sequence joins TRBV19 and TRBJ2-3; 9 bases line up with TRBD2. J gave up 1 base and V 0 bases, and 2 bases lay outside the gene matches. This CDR3 is 16 amino acids long. Germline CDR1 is LNHDA and CDR2 is SQIVND (reference sequence). CDR3: CASSIERLAGTDTQYF. Written as DNA, the CDR3 is TGTGCCAGTAGTATAGAGAGACTAGCGGGCACAGATACGCAGTATTTT.

The CDR3 region is CASSLGTHGEAFF. The CDR3 DNA reads as TGTGCCAGCAGCTTAGGCACACACGGAGAAGCTTTCTTT. The V gene is TRBV7-6, the J gene TRBJ1-1; D remains ambiguous. The CDR3 has 13 residues. V was cut by 1 base and J by 8 bases, with 11 bases left in between. Germline V gene lookup returns CDR1 SGHVS and CDR2 FNYEAQ. Based on the CDR3 plus reference TRBV7-6 and TRBJ1-1, the full variable domain is GAGVSQSPRYKVTKRGQDVALRCDPISGHVSLYWYRQALGQGPEFLTYFNYEAQQDKSGLPNDRFSAERPEGSISTLTIQRTEQRDSAMYRCASSLGTHGEAFFGQGTRLTVV.

The V gene is TRBV7-9, the J gene TRBJ2-1; 8 bases are a match to TRBD2. Trimming removed 7 bases from V and 7 bases from J; junction bases left unmatched: 6. The V gene's germline CDR1 is SEHNR and CDR2 FQNEAQ (reference sequence). CDR3 size: 13 residues. The CDR3 region has the DNA TGTGCCAGCATAAGTCGGGAGGGTAATGAGCAGTTCTTC. Translating it yields CASISREGNEQFF.

The CDR3 sequence: CASGLAPGTSGSPYTYEQYF. CDR3 nucleotides: TGTGCTAGTGGTTTGGCTCCCGGGACTAGCGGGAGTCCATATACCTACGAGCAGTACTTC. This chain connects TRBV12-5 to TRBJ2-7, with 14 bases fitting TRBD2. V lost 1 base to trimming and J lost 2 bases; unmatched junction nucleotides: 13. CDR3 length: 20 amino acids. The germline V gene encodes CDR1 LGHNT and CDR2 FRNRAP.

The chain carries TRBV7-2 and TRBJ2-3, with D uncertain. From germline, CDR1 is SGHTA and CDR2 FQGNSA. Trimming pared 4 bases from V and 2 bases from J, leaving 7 bases between. The CDR3 is 13 residues long. This CDR3 reads CASSSGFTDTQYF. The CDR3 nucleotides are TGTGCCAGCAGCTCGGGTTTCACAGATACGCAGTATTTT.

The rearrangement uses TRBV11-3 and TRBJ1-1; D not resolved. CDR1 and CDR2 from the germline V gene are SGHNT and YENEEA. Trimming stripped 4 bases from V and 4 bases from J, with 10 bases between. This CDR3 has 13 amino acids. DNA of the CDR3: TGTGCCAGCAGCTCGTGGGAGGCCACTGAAGCTTTCTTT. Encoded protein: CASSSWEATEAFF.

The genes are TRBV6-6 and TRBJ1-1; D unresolved. The germline CDR1 and CDR2 sequences are MNHNY and SVGAGI (reference sequence). V lost 5 bases, J lost 0 bases, and 7 bases lay in between. The CDR3 extends over 13 amino acids. The CDR3 nucleotides are TGTGCCAGCAGTCTGGGTGTGAACACTGAAGCTTTCTTT. This codes for CASSLGVNTEAFF.

This chain links TRBV19 with TRBJ1-2, with 7 bases aligning to TRBD1. Germline assignment: CDR1 LNHDA and CDR2 SQIVND (reference sequence). The CDR3 sequence is 12 residues long. Unmatched junction bases numbered 7, after V lost 7 bases and J lost 8 bases. In nucleotides, the CDR3 is TGTGCCAGTACTCAGCGACAGGGCGGCTACACCTTC. It codes for CASTQRQGGYTF.

The J gene is TRBJ1-1, the V gene TRBV11-3, with D possibly matching TRBD1 (5 bases). V lost 5 bases and J lost 5, with 15 bases in between. Germline V gene data show CDR1 as SGHNT and CDR2 as YENEEA. The length of the CDR3 is 14 residues. The CDR3 protein is CASSRRTGATEAFF. The CDR3 bases are TGTGCCAGCAGCCGACGTACAGGAGCTACTGAAGCTTTCTTT.

This clone was found once. The chain employs TRBV19 and TRBJ2-7; the match to TRBD1 covers 8 bases. V trimming: 2 bases; J trimming: 5 bases; junction bases outside the gene matches: 5. There are 14 residues in the CDR3. Per germline, CDR1 LNHDA and CDR2 SQIVND (reference sequence). The CDR3 DNA is TGTGCCAGTAGTATAAAGGACAGGGCGAACGAGCAGTACTTC. This sequence encodes CASSIKDRANEQYF.

The chain recombines TRBV19 with TRBJ1-5, with D unresolved. V lost 7 bases, J lost 5 bases, and 15 bases lay in between. The CDR3 has 14 amino acids. The germline gives CDR1 LNHDA, CDR2 SQIVND (reference sequence). CDR3 coding DNA: TGTGCCAGTAAAATTGCAGTGGACTATCAGCCCCAGCATTTT. Translated: CASKIAVDYQPQHF.